Listed below are T cell receptor beta chains from one sample, sequenced in a study of blood T cells in healthy people across ages. TCRdb analysed the 5' RACE reads with MiXCR anew, one entry per CDR3 protein. The sample includes about 1.8 million distinct CDR3 sequences, around half of them seen just once. The sample taken for sequencing was blood. These receptors came from a woman aged 40 to 55 in good health. Each CDR3 is given with its conserved first and last residue. A D gene is named only where the DNA matches it firmly. Clone size is not always given. Where it is, it says once, few, many or a class for expanded clones.

clone_size j_call d_call v_call cdr3_aa cdr3_nt
. TRBJ1-5 TRBD1 TRBV28 CASSRRVGTGASPAQHF TGTGCCAGCAGCCGTCGAGTAGGGACAGGAGCCTCCCCGGCCCAGCATTTT
. TRBJ2-5 . TRBV4-1 CASSHRRGPQETQYF TGCGCCAGCAGCCACAGGCGGGGCCCCCAAGAGACCCAGTACTTC
. TRBJ1-2 TRBD1 TRBV4-1 CASSQPGQPDYGYTF TGCGCCAGCAGCCAACCGGGACAGCCGGACTATGGCTACACCTTC
few TRBJ2-3 TRBD2 TRBV20-1 CSARNVRGVEGTQYF TGCAGTGCTAGGAACGTGCGGGGGGTCGAGGGTACGCAGTATTTT
. TRBJ2-7 TRBD2 TRBV9 CASSVGGGEQYF TGTGCCAGCAGCGTTGGCGGGGGAGAGCAGTACTTC
. TRBJ2-1 . TRBV12-5 CASGLGHNEQFF TGTGCTAGTGGTTTGGGACACAATGAGCAGTTCTTC
. TRBJ2-7 . TRBV20-1 CSARDRPTTASSYEQYF TGCAGTGCTAGAGACCGCCCGACGACAGCTAGCTCCTACGAGCAGTACTTC
. TRBJ2-2 . TRBV4-3 CASSQDLRGSGELFF TGCGCCAGCAGCCAAGATCTTCGGGGTTCCGGGGAGCTGTTTTTT
few TRBJ1-6 TRBD1 TRBV7-2 CASSPQGYGNSPLHF TGTGCCAGCAGCCCACAGGGGTACGGTAATTCACCCCTCCACTTT
. TRBJ1-5 . TRBV28 CASTPSRVDSNQPQHF TGTGCCAGCACCCCAAGCAGGGTCGATAGCAATCAGCCCCAGCATTTT
. TRBJ1-2 TRBD1 TRBV14 CASSLMTGGAGYTF TGTGCCAGCAGCCTTATGACAGGGGGTGCTGGCTACACCTTC
. TRBJ2-5 TRBD2 TRBV7-4 CASSLERGGTETQYF TGTGCCAGCAGCTTAGAGCGGGGGGGGACGGAGACCCAGTACTTC
few TRBJ2-7 TRBD2 TRBV4-3 CASSRGLAGATDSYEQYF TGCGCCAGCAGCCGCGGACTAGCGGGGGCTACCGACTCCTACGAGCAGTACTTC
. TRBJ1-5 TRBD1 TRBV27 CASSFRGDRGYSNQPQHF TGTGCCAGCAGTTTTAGGGGGGACAGGGGTTATAGCAATCAGCCCCAGCATTTT
. TRBJ1-6 . TRBV11-2 CASNPRAQDIYNSPLHF TGTGCCAGCAACCCGAGAGCACAGGATATCTATAATTCACCCCTCCACTTT
. TRBJ1-1 . TRBV29-1 CSVSTGITEAFF TGCAGCGTTTCAACCGGGATTACTGAAGCTTTCTTT
few TRBJ2-3 . TRBV20-1 CSAPQMPADTQYF TGCAGTGCGCCGCAAATGCCGGCAGATACGCAGTATTTT
. TRBJ2-3 TRBD1 TRBV6-5 CASRSSGQGADTQYF TGTGCCAGCAGGAGCTCGGGACAGGGCGCAGATACGCAGTATTTT
. TRBJ1-4 . TRBV20-1 CSASGRNEKLFF TGCAGTGCTAGCGGGAGAAATGAAAAACTGTTTTTT
few TRBJ2-4 . TRBV11-2 CASSSRIDKNIQYF TGTGCCAGCAGCTCCCGAATAGACAAAAACATTCAGTACTTC
. TRBJ1-5 . TRBV10-3 CAISDDSHQPQHF TGTGCCATCAGCGATGACAGCCATCAGCCCCAGCATTTT
few TRBJ1-4 . TRBV20-1 CSARDRGGPPNEKLFF TGCAGTGCTAGAGATCGGGGGGGCCCCCCTAATGAAAAACTGTTTTTT
. TRBJ2-3 . TRBV9 CASSADGNRVTDTQYF TGTGCCAGCAGCGCCGATGGGAACAGAGTCACAGATACGCAGTATTTT
. TRBJ2-1 . TRBV20-1 CSATPGYEQFF TGCAGTGCTACCCCGGGATATGAGCAGTTCTTC
. TRBJ1-1 . TRBV4-1 CASSHAGTSNTEAFF TGCGCCAGCAGCCACGCAGGGACGTCTAACACTGAAGCTTTCTTT
. TRBJ1-6 . TRBV27 CASARKEPLFSPLHF TGTGCCAGCGCTCGAAAAGAACCTTTATTTTCACCCCTCCACTTT
. TRBJ1-2 . TRBV5-1 CASSPAWEVGAANYGYTF TGCGCCAGCAGCCCAGCCTGGGAAGTTGGGGCAGCTAACTATGGCTACACCTTC
few TRBJ2-1 . TRBV10-2 CASGPVGGNEQFF TGCGCCAGCGGCCCGGTGGGGGGTAATGAGCAGTTCTTC
. TRBJ2-1 TRBD1 TRBV6-6 CASTSSRDRGHNEQFF TGTGCCAGCACCTCTTCCCGGGACAGGGGCCACAATGAGCAGTTCTTC
few TRBJ1-2 . TRBV4-3 CASGDGNYGYTF TGCGCCAGCGGGGACGGTAACTATGGCTACACCTTC
. TRBJ2-4 . TRBV20-1 CSARDWLQGISLAKNIQYF TGCAGTGCTAGAGATTGGTTACAGGGAATCTCCTTAGCCAAAAACATTCAGTACTTC
once TRBJ2-7 . TRBV4-3 CASSQGRGARYEQYF TGCGCCAGCAGCCAAGGTCGGGGGGCAAGATACGAGCAGTACTTC
. TRBJ2-1 . TRBV29-1 CSVVGAGREQFF TGCAGCGTTGTAGGGGCAGGGCGGGAGCAGTTCTTC
. TRBJ2-5 . TRBV9 CASSVVGDWETQYF TGTGCCAGCAGCGTAGTGGGGGATTGGGAGACCCAGTACTTC
once TRBJ1-6 . TRBV7-9 CASSLAPATSPLHF TGTGCCAGCAGCTTAGCCCCCGCGACTTCACCCCTCCACTTT
. TRBJ2-3 . TRBV6-2/TRBV6-3 CASSYSWGASDTQYF TGTGCCAGCAGTTACTCTTGGGGGGCCTCAGATACGCAGTATTTT
few TRBJ1-5 . TRBV6-6 CASSYSDTSNQPQHF TGTGCCAGCAGTTACTCGGACACTAGCAATCAGCCCCAGCATTTT
. TRBJ2-1 . TRBV24-1 CATSDSRGNEQFF TGTGCCACCAGTGACTCCAGGGGAAACGAGCAGTTCTTC
. TRBJ1-5 TRBD1 TRBV2 CASSTGTGKQPQHF TGTGCCAGCAGTACTGGGACAGGGAAACAGCCCCAGCATTTT
once TRBJ2-2 TRBD2 TRBV5-1 CASAPSPLAGGNTGELFF TGCGCCAGCGCCCCTTCCCCACTAGCGGGGGGCAACACCGGGGAGCTGTTTTTT
. TRBJ1-2 TRBD1 TRBV6-6 CASSDSRTGTLYGYTF TGTGCCAGCAGTGACTCTCGGACAGGGACGCTCTATGGCTACACCTTC
. TRBJ2-1 . TRBV20-1 CSASGGSSYKEQFF TGCAGTGCTAGCGGGGGTTCCTCCTACAAGGAGCAGTTCTTC
. TRBJ2-5 TRBD2 TRBV11-2 CASSLHSGLAGALQETQYF TGTGCCAGCAGCCTTCACTCGGGACTAGCGGGGGCCCTCCAAGAGACCCAGTACTTC
. TRBJ2-7 . TRBV7-3 CASSLYVLQEQYF TGTGCCAGCAGCTTATATGTTTTGCAGGAGCAGTACTTC
. TRBJ1-2 . TRBV29-1 CSVGEIATNYGYTF TGCAGCGTTGGGGAAATCGCAACTAACTATGGCTACACCTTC
few TRBJ2-3 TRBD2 TRBV9 CASSVVPASGVSTDTQYF TGTGCCAGCAGCGTAGTCCCAGCTAGCGGGGTGTCAACAGATACGCAGTATTTT
. TRBJ2-7 . TRBV29-1 CSVEEWLGEQYF TGCAGCGTTGAAGAGTGGCTCGGCGAGCAGTACTTC
few TRBJ2-6 . TRBV6-2/TRBV6-3 CASSNVEAGANVLTF TGTGCCAGTTCCAATGTGGAGGCTGGGGCCAACGTCCTGACTTTC
. TRBJ2-7 TRBD2 TRBV20-1 CSASGLDYEQYF TGCAGTGCTTCCGGACTAGACTACGAGCAGTACTTC
few TRBJ2-1 TRBD2 TRBV28 CASSLSGGTSGWNEQFF TGTGCCAGCAGTTTATCTGGTGGGACTAGCGGGTGGAATGAGCAGTTCTTC
few TRBJ1-2 TRBD1 TRBV10-3 CAIRGTGDGYTF TGTGCCATCAGGGGGACAGGGGATGGCTACACCTTC
few TRBJ2-7 TRBD1 TRBV28 CASSRRDRASYEQYF TGTGCCAGCAGTCGGCGGGACAGGGCATCCTACGAGCAGTACTTC
. TRBJ1-4 . TRBV2 CASSPTDLQRPTNEKLFF TGTGCCAGCAGTCCCACTGACCTGCAGCGCCCAACTAATGAAAAACTGTTTTTT
. TRBJ2-5 . TRBV27 CASRRVPWETQYF TGTGCCAGCAGGAGGGTCCCCTGGGAGACCCAGTACTTC